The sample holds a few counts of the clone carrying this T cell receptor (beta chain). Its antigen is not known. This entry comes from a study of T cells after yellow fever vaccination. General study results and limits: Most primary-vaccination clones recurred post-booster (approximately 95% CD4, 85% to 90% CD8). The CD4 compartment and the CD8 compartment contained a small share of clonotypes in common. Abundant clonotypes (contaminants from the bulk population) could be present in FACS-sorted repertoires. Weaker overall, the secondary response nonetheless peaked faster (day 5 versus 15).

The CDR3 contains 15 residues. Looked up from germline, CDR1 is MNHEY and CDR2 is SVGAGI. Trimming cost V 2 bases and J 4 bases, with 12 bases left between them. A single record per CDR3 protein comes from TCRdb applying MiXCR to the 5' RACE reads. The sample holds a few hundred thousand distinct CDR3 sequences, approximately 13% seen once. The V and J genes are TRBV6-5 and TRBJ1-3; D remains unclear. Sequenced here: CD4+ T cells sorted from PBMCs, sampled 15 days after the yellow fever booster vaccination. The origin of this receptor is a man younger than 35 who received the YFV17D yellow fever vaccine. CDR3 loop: CASSYRAMRGNTIYF. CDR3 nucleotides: TGTGCCAGCAGTTACCGGGCTATGCGGGGAAACACCATATATTTT.